The clone carrying this T cell receptor (beta chain) was detected a few times. The CDR3 consists of 14 residues. Germline V gene sequence: CDR1 DFQATT, CDR2 SNEGSKA (reference sequence). With V trimmed by 3 bases and J by 2 bases, 5 bases remained unmatched. Researchers isolated at least 7 million PBMCs per sample. This sample stems from a study of blood T cells in healthy people across ages. Study overall: Template-switching capture recovered about one barcoded beta molecule per two T cells.

Through a sample-barcoded 5' primer and a J-beta primer mix, a second PCR was run for roughly 6 to 11 cycles. TCRdb called the 5' RACE reads again in MiXCR, with one record for every CDR3 protein. This repertoire shows 250,000 to 300,000 distinct CDR3 sequences, roughly 26% found once; its top ten account for over 25%. Specimen: blood. This chain joins TRBV20-1 and TRBJ2-3; 7 nucleotides agree with TRBD1. This clonotype originated in a woman aged 70 to 79 in good health. The CDR3 is CSASEGAFTDTQYF. For the CDR3, the DNA is TGCAGTGCTAGCGAGGGGGCGTTCACAGATACGCAGTATTTT.